One and the same sample provided the 15 T cell receptor beta chains below, sequenced in a study of molecular identifiers for immune sequencing clone quantification. Using its own MiXCR run on the PCR reads, TCRdb lists one record per CDR3 protein. The table shows more than 250,000 distinct CDR3 sequences, with about a fifth occurring only once. The sequenced material came from naive CD8+ T cells from blood, with Jurkat cell RNA spiked in. Specified subset: FACS-sorted CD8+CD4-CCR7+CD45RA+ naive T cells. These receptors came from a human donor in good health. Some libraries in this study had Jurkat cell RNA spiked in.

This clonotype has ten or more counts. CDR3 sequence (DNA): TGTGCCAGCAGTTTTCCGGGAGTTAGCAATCAGCCCCAGCATTTT. The encoded protein is CASSFPGVSNQPQHF. The chain is built from TRBV28 and TRBJ1-5, with unresolved D. The V end lost 3 bases, the J end lost 0 bases, and 9 bases lay between the germline ends. The CDR3 sequence is 15 residues long. Germline V gene lookup returns CDR1 MDHEN and CDR2 SYDVKM.

This clonotype was detected many times. The rearrangement joins TRBV29-1 to TRBJ2-1, with D possibly TRBD1 on 5 matching bases. The CDR3 runs to 15 residues. The germline V gene encodes CDR1 SQVTM and CDR2 ANQGSEA. V shed 3 bases and J shed 4 bases, with 16 bases lying between them. DNA of the CDR3: TGCAGCGTTGATCATGTAGCAGGGATATACAATGAGCAGTTCTTC. It is translated as CSVDHVAGIYNEQFF.

In this sample, this clonotype turned up many times. V and J are TRBV4-1 and TRBJ2-6; no firm D call. Germline CDR1 MGHRA, CDR2 YSYEKL. There are 15 residues in the CDR3. V lost 1 base and J lost 0, with 4 bases in between. For the CDR3, the DNA is TGCGCCAGCAGCCAAGGATTCTCTGGGGCCAACGTCCTGACTTTC. Translated: CASSQGFSGANVLTF.

A few counts support this clonotype. The V and J genes are TRBV7-9 and TRBJ2-2; TRBD2 matches at 10 bases. Germline values: CDR1 SEHNR, CDR2 FQNEAQ (reference sequence). J was trimmed by 6 bases and V by 5 bases; bases with no gene match: 6. This CDR3 comprises 15 residues. The CDR3 spells CASSLPLAGAGELFF. CDR3 in DNA: TGTGCCAGCAGCCTACCGCTAGCGGGAGCCGGGGAGCTGTTTTTT.

The chain carries TRBV12-3 or TRBV12-4 and TRBJ2-2; 7 bases line up with TRBD2. The CDR3 sequence is 14 residues long. Losses at the gene ends were 8 bases for V and 2 bases for J; bases not matched to a gene: 5. Written as DNA, the CDR3 is TGTGCCAGCCGCAGCGGGGTTAACACCGGGGAGCTGTTTTTT. Translating it yields CASRSGVNTGELFF.

The genes are TRBV12-3 or TRBV12-4 and TRBJ2-3, with 7 nucleotides matching TRBD2. V shed 7 bases and J 3 bases; nucleotides not matched to a gene: 13. This CDR3 has 16 amino acids. CDR3 sequence (DNA): TGTGCCAGCACCCAACCGGGCCGGACTAGAACAGATACGCAGTATTTT. Its protein is CASTQPGRTRTDTQYF.

The chain joins TRBV4-3 to TRBJ2-3; 7 nucleotides line up with TRBD2. V shed 1 base, J shed 4 bases, and the junction held 11 bases outside the gene matches. Germline CDR1 and CDR2: LGHNA and YSLEER. The CDR3 sequence is 17 residues long. The CDR3 loop is CASSQGNRDYKADTQYF. The CDR3 bases are TGCGCCAGCAGCCAAGGGAATAGGGACTATAAGGCAGATACGCAGTATTTT.

This clonotype was seen at least ten times. The chain combines TRBV19 with TRBJ1-5; TRBD1 is a possible D gene (5 bases). The CDR3 spans 15 residues. V lost 3 bases and J lost 2, with 11 bases in between. Germline values: CDR1 LNHDA, CDR2 SQIVND (reference sequence). CDR3 DNA sequence: TGTGCCAGTAGTATGAGGCCCAGGGGCAATCAGCCCCAGCATTTT. It translates to CASSMRPRGNQPQHF.

This clonotype showed up just a few times. No conserved phenylalanine or tryptophan ends this CDR3, so it is likely a read error. V gene TRBV29-1 combines with J gene TRBJ2-1, with D hard to call. The V end was cut by 1 base, the J end by 7 bases, with 8 bases between. The CDR3 is 12 amino acids. Germline-derived CDR1 and CDR2 are SQVTM and ANQGSEA. As DNA, the CDR3 is TGCAGCGTTGAAGTTCAGGAGAATGAGCAGTTCTCC. The encoded protein is CSVEVQENEQFS.

This clonotype was recorded at least ten times. This chain joins TRBV5-6 and TRBJ1-2; 7 bases align to TRBD1. Germline lookup yields CDR1 SGHDT and CDR2 YYEEEE. This CDR3 is 18 amino acids long. V lost 4 bases and J lost 2; bases outside the gene matches: 17. The DNA of the CDR3 is TGTGCCAGCAGCCTGGGGCCAGGGGGGACACGACCCAACTATGGCTACACCTTC. The encoded protein is CASSLGPGGTRPNYGYTF. Based on the CDR3 plus reference TRBV5-6 and TRBJ1-2, the full variable domain is DAGVTQSPTHLIKTRGQQVTLRCSPKSGHDTVSWYQQALGQGPQFIFQYYEEEERQRGNFPDRFSGHQFPNYSSELNVNALLLGDSALYLCASSLGPGGTRPNYGYTFGSGTRLTVV.

This clonotype showed up many times. The V call is TRBV28, the J call TRBJ1-1; maybe TRBD1 (5 bases). Trimming pared 6 bases from V and 4 bases from J, leaving 27 bases between. Looked up from germline, CDR1 is MDHEN and CDR2 is SYDVKM. The CDR3 length is 18 residues. In nucleotides, the CDR3 is TGTGCCAGCAGCCTAAAGCCGGTTTTGACAGTAATAGGCACTGAAGCTTTCTTT. The encoded protein is CASSLKPVLTVIGTEAFF.

Regarding this clonotype: This may stem from a read error, because a much larger clone lies one nucleotide away. The chain couples TRBV4-3 to TRBJ2-3; D unclear. Trimming shortened V by 0 bases and J by 2 bases, and 9 bases separated the two germline ends. CDR3 length: 15 amino acids. Looked up from germline, CDR1 is LGHNA and CDR2 is YSLEER. The CDR3 DNA is TGCGCCAGCAGCCAAGATTCCGCGCCCACAGATACGCAGTATTTT. This translates into CASSQDSAPTDTQYF.

This chain connects TRBV7-9 to TRBJ1-5; possibly TRBD1 for D (5 bases). The V end was cut by 2 bases, the J end by 4 bases, with 15 bases between. Looked up from germline, CDR1 is SEHNR and CDR2 is FQNEAQ (reference sequence). This CDR3 has 16 amino acids. This chain's CDR3 is CASSLWSGTRNQPQHF. CDR3 bases: TGTGCCAGCAGCTTATGGTCGGGGACGCGGAATCAGCCCCAGCATTTT. The full variable domain, rest sourced from reference TRBV7-9 and TRBJ1-5, is DTGVSQNPRHKITKRGQNVTFRCDPISEHNRLYWYRQTLGQGPEFLTYFQNEAQLEKSRLLSDRFSAERPKGSFSTLEIQRTEQGDSAMYLCASSLWSGTRNQPQHFGDGTRLSIL.

This clonotype has at least ten counts. The gene calls are TRBV3-1 and TRBJ2-3; no reliable D call. The germline V gene has CDR1 LGHDT and CDR2 YNNKEL (reference sequence). The CDR3 has 14 residues. The germline V and J ends were trimmed by 4 bases and 3 bases, with 11 bases remaining between them. The CDR3 bases are TGTGCCAGCAGCCCACGGCTGGCGACAGATACGCAGTATTTT. This sequence encodes CASSPRLATDTQYF.

The chain employs TRBV28 and TRBJ2-7; no clear D gene. This CDR3 region has 14 residues. Germline V gene sequence: CDR1 MDHEN, CDR2 SYDVKM. The V gene lost 5 bases and the J gene lost 2 bases, with 13 bases spanning the gap. For the CDR3, the DNA is TGTGCCAGCAGTCCCGTGGACGACACCTACGAGCAGTACTTC. Translating gives CASSPVDDTYEQYF.